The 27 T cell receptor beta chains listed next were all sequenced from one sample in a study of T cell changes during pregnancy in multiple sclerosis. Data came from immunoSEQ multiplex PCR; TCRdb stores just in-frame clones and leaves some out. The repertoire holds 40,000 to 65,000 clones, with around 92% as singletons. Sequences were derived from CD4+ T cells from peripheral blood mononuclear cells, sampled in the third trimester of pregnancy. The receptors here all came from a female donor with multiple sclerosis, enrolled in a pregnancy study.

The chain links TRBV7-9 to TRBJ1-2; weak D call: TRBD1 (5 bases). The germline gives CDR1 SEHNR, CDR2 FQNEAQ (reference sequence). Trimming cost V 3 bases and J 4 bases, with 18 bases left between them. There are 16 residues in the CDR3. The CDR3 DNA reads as TGTGCCAGCAGCTTCTCCGGGACTCCCGCGGCCTATGGCTACACCTTC. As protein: CASSFSGTPAAYGYTF.

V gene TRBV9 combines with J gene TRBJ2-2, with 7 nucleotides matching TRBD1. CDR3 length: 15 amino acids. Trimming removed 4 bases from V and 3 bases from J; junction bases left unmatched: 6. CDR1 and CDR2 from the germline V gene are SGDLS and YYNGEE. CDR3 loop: CASSIPGQYTGELFF. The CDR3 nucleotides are TGTGCCAGCAGCATCCCGGGACAGTACACCGGGGAGCTGTTTTTT.

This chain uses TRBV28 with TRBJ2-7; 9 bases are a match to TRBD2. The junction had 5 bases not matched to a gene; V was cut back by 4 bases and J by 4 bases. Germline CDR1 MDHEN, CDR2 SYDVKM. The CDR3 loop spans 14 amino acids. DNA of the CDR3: TGTGCCAGCAGTTGGGGGCGGGGGGGATACGAGCAGTACTTC. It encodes CASSWGRGGYEQYF.

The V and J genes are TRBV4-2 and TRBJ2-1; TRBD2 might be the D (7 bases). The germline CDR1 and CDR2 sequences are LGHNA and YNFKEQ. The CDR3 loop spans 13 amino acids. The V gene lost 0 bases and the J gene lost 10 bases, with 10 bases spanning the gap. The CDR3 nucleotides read TGTGCCAGCAGCCAAGATGGGGGGGGCGAGCAGTTCTTC. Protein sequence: CASSQDGGGEQFF.

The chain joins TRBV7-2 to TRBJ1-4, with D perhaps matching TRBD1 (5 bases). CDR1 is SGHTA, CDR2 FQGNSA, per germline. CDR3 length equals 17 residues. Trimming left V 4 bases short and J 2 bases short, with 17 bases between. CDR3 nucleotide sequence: TGTGCCAGCAGCTCCCGGGCGCGCGCAGGGACTAATGAAAAACTGTTTTTT. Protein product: CASSSRARAGTNEKLFF.

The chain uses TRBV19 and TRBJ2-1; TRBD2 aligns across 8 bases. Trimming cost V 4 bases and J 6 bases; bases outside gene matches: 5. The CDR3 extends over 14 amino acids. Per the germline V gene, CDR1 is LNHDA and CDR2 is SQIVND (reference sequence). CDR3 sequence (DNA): TGTGCCAGTAGTAAAGCGGGGGTCCTCAATGAGCAGTTCTTC. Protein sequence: CASSKAGVLNEQFF.

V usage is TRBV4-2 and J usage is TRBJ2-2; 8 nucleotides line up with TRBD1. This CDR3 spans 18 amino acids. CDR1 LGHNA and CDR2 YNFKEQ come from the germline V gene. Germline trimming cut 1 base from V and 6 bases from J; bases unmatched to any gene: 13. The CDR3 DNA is TGTGCCAGCAGCCAAGCGACCGGACAGGGCCGCCGGGCCGGGGAGCTGTTTTTT. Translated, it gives CASSQATGQGRRAGELFF.

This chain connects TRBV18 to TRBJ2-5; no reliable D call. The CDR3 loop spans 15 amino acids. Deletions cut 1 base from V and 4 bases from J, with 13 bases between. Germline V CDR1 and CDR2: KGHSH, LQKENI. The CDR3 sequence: CASSPRQAIRETQYF. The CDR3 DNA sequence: TGTGCCAGCTCACCACGGCAAGCGATTAGAGAGACCCAGTACTTC.

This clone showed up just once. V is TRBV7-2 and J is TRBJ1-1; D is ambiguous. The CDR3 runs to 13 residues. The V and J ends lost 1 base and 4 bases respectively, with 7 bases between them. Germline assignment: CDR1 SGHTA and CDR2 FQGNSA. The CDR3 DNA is TGTGCCAGCAGCTTAGGGGGAGGCACTGAAGCTTTCTTT. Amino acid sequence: CASSLGGGTEAFF.

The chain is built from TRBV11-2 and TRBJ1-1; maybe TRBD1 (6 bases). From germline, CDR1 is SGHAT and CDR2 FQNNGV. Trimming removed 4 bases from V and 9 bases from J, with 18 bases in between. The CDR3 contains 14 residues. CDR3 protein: CASSSGAGGSKAFF. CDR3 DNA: TGTGCCAGCAGCTCCGGGGCGGGGGGCAGTAAAGCTTTCTTT.

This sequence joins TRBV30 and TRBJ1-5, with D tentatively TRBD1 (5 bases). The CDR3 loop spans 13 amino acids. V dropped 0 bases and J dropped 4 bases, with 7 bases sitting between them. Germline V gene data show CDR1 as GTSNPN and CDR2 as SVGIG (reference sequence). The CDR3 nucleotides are TGTGCCTGGAGTGTACAGGTGAATCAGCCCCAGCATTTT. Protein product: CAWSVQVNQPQHF. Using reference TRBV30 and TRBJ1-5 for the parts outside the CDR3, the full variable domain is SQTIHQWPATLVQPVGSPLSLECTVEGTSNPNLYWYRQAAGRGLQLLFYSVGIGQISSEVPQNLSASRPQDRQFILSSKKLLLSDSGFYLCAWSVQVNQPQHFGDGTRLSIL.

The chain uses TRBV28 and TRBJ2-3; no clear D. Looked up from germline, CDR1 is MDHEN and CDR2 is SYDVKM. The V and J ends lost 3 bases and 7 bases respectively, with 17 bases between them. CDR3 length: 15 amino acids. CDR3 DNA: TGTGCCAGCAGTTTCCGTGGCGGTATTCTTCATACGCAGTATTTT. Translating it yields CASSFRGGILHTQYF.

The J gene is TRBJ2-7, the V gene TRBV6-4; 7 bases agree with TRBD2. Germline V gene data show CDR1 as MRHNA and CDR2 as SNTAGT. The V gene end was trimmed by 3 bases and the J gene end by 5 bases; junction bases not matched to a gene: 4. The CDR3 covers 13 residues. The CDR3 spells CASSESLADEQYF. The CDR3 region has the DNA TGTGCCAGCAGTGAAAGCCTAGCGGACGAGCAGTACTTC.

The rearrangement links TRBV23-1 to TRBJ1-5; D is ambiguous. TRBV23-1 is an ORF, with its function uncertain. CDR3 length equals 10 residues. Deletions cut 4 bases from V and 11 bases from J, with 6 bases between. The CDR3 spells CASSLLAQHF. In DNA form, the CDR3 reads TGCGCCAGCAGTCTACTAGCCCAGCATTTT.

The CDR3 nucleotides are TGTGCCAGCAGTGACAGAGATACGCAGTATTTT. Its translation is CASSDRDTQYF. J is TRBJ2-3 and V is TRBV2; no clear D. This CDR3 comprises 11 residues. With 3 bases removed from V and 5 bases from J, the gap between germline ends came to 3 bases. The germline V gene has CDR1 SNHLY and CDR2 FYNNEI.

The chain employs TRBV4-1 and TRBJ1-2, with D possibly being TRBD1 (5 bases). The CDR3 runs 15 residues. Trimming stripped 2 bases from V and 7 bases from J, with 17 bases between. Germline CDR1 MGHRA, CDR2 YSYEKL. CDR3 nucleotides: TGCGCCAGCAGCCAAACTCGGGCGGGGGGTCCTGGCTACACCTTC. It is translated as CASSQTRAGGPGYTF.

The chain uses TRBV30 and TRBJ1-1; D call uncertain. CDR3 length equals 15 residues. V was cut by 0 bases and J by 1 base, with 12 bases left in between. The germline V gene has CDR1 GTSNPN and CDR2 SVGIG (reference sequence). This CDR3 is CAWSVDFLPNTEAFF. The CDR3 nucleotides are TGTGCCTGGAGTGTAGACTTCCTACCGAACACTGAAGCTTTCTTT.

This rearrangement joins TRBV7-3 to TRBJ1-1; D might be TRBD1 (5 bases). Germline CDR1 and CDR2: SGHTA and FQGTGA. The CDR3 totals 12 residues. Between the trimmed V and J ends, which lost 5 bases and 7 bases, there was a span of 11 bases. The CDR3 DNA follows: TGTGCCAGCAGCATTGGGGGGGGTGAAGCTTTCTTT. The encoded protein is CASSIGGGEAFF.

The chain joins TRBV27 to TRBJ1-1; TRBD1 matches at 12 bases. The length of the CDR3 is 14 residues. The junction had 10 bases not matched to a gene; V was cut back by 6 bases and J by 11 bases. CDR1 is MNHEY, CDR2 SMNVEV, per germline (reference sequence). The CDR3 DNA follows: TGTGCCAGCAGACCGGGACAGGGGGCTAGTATGGCTTTCTTT. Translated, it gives CASRPGQGASMAFF.

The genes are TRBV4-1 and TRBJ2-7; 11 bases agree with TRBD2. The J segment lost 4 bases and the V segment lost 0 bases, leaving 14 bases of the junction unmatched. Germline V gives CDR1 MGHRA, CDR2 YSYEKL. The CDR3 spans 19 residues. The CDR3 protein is CASSQEVLAGVGVAYEQYF. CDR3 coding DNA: TGCGCCAGCAGCCAAGAAGTACTAGCGGGAGTAGGAGTTGCGTACGAGCAGTACTTC.

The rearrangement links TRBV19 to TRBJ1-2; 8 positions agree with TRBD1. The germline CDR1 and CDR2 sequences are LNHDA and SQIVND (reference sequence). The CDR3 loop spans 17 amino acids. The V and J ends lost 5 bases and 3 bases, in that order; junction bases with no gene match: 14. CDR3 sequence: CASSLLGQTGVYYGYTF. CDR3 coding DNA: TGTGCCAGTAGTCTCCTGGGGCAGACAGGGGTATACTATGGCTACACCTTC.

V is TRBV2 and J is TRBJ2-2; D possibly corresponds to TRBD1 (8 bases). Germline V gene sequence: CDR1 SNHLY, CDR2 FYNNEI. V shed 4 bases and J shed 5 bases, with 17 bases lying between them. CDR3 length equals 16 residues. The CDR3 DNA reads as TGTGCCAGCAGTGCAAACGGACAGGGAGGGACCGGGGAGCTGTTTTTT. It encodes CASSANGQGGTGELFF.

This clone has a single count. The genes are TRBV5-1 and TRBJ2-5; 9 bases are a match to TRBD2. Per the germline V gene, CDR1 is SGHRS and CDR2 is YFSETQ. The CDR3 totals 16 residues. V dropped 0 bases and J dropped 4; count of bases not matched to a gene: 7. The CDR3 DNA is TGCGCCAGCAGCTTGGAGGTGCGGGGGGGCCGAGAGACCCAGTACTTC. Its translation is CASSLEVRGGRETQYF.

CDR3 protein: CASSLGFKGGTEAFF. CDR3 DNA sequence: TGTGCCAGCTCCTTGGGGTTTAAGGGAGGCACTGAAGCTTTCTTT. This chain connects TRBV27 to TRBJ1-1; no firm D call. V was cut by 8 bases and J by 4 bases, with 20 bases left in between. Germline-derived CDR1 and CDR2 are MNHEY and SMNVEV (reference sequence). The CDR3 is made up of 15 amino acids.

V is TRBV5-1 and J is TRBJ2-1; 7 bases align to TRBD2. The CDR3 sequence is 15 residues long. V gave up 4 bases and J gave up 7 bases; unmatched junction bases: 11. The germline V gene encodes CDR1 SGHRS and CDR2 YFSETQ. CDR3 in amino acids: CASSPGGTSWNEQFF. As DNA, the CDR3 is TGCGCCAGCAGCCCCGGGGGGACCTCCTGGAATGAGCAGTTCTTC.

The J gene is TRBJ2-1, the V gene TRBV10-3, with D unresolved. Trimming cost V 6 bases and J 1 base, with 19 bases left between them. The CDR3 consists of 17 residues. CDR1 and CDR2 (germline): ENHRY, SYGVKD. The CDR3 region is CAISSETDLLSYNEQFF. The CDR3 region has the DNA TGTGCCATCAGCTCTGAGACTGACCTGCTATCCTACAATGAGCAGTTCTTC.

CDR3 in DNA: TGTGCCAGCAGTGAAGGGGCGGGGGCATATTCGGGACAGGGTTGGACCCAGTACTTC. Translated, it gives CASSEGAGAYSGQGWTQYF. The chain employs TRBV2 and TRBJ2-5; 9 bases fit TRBD1. This CDR3 has 19 residues. CDR1 and CDR2 (germline): SNHLY, FYNNEI. Germline trimming cut 1 base from V and 7 bases from J; bases unmatched to any gene: 19.